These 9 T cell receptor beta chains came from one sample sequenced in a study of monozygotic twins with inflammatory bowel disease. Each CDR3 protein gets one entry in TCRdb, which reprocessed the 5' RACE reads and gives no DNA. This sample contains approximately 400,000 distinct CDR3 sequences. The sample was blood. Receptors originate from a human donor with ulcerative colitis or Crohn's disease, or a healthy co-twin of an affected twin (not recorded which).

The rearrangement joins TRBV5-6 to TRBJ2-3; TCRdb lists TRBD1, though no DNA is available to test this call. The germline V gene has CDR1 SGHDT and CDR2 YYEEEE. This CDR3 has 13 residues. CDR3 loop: CASSKDPQDTQYF.

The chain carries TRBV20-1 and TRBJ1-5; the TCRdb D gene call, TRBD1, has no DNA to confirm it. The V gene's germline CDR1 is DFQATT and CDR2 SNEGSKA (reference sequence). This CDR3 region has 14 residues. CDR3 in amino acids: CSVPGQGGNQPQHF.

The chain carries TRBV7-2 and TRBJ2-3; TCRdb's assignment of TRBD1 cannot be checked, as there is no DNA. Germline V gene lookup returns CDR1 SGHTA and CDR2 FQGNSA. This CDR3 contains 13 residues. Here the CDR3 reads CASSLEQGSTQYF. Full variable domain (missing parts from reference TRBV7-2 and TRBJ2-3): GAGVSQSPSNKVTEKGKDVELRCDPISGHTALYWYRQSLGQGLEFLIYFQGNSAPDKSGLPSDRFSAERTGGSVSTLTIQRTQQEDSAVYLCASSLEQGSTQYFGPGTRLTVL.

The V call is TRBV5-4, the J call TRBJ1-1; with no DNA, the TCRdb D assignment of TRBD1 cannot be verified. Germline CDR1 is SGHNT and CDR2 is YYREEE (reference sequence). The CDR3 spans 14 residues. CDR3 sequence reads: CASRCPGGNTEAFF.

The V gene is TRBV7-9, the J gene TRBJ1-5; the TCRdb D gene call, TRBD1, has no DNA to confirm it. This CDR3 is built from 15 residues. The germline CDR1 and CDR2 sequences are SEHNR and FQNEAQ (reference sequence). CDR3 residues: CASSLTGGGNQPQHF. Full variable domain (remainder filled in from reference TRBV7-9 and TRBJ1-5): DTGVSQNPRHKITKRGQNVTFRCDPISEHNRLYWYRQTLGQGPEFLTYFQNEAQLEKSRLLSDRFSAERPKGSFSTLEIQRTEQGDSAMYLCASSLTGGGNQPQHFGDGTRLSIL.

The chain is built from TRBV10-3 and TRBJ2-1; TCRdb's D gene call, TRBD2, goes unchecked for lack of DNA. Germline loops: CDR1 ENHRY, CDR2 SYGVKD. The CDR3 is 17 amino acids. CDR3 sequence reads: CAISEGGLAGGPSEQFF.

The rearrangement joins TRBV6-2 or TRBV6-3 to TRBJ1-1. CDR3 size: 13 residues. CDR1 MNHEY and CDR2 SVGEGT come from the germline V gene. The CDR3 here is CASISTAVREAFF.

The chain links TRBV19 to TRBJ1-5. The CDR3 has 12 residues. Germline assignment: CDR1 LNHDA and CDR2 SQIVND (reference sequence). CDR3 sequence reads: CASSSSYQPQHF.

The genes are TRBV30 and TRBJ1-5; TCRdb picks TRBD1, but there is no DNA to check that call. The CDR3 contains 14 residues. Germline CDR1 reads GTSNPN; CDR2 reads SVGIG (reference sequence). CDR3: CAWSVTDRETPQHF.